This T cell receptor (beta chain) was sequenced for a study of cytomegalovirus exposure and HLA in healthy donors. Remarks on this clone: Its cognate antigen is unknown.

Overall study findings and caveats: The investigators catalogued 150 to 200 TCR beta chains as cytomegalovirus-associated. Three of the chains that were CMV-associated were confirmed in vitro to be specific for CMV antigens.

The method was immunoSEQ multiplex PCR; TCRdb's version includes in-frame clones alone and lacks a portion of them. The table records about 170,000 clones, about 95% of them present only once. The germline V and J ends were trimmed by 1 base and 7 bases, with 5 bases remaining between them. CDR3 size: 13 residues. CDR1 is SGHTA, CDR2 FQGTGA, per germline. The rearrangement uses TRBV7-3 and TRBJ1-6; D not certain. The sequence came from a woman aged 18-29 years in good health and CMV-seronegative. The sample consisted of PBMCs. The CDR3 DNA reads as TGTGCCAGCAGCTTAATAGAGAATTCACCCCTCCACTTT. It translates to CASSLIENSPLHF.